This TCR beta chain emerged from a study of CD8 T cells in Susac syndrome. High-throughput TCR beta sequencing covered peripheral CD8+ and CD4+ T cells. The multiple sclerosis controls were treatment-naive patients, and their relapsing-remitting disease was stable or active. The V and J ends lost 2 bases and 2 bases respectively, with 9 bases between them. The CDR3 is 14 residues long. CDR1 and CDR2 from the germline V gene are KGHDR and SFDVKD. Random hexamers were used to reverse transcribe roughly 0.45 to 1 ug of RNA. Across 54 Vbeta and 13 Jbeta, TCR beta CDR3 was amplified with immunoSEQ multiplex PCR. TCRdb processed the immunoSEQ multiplex PCR reads anew with MiXCR; each CDR3 protein has one entry. The sample records around 270,000 distinct CDR3 sequences, approximately 85% being singletons.

Sequencing was carried out using CD8+ T cells from PBMCs. V usage is TRBV24-1 and J usage is TRBJ2-7; D not resolved. The receptor's source is a human donor with multiple sclerosis. The CDR3 sequence is CATSDSGNTYEQYF. The CDR3 region has the DNA TGTGCCACCAGTGATTCGGGCAACACCTACGAGCAGTACTTC.